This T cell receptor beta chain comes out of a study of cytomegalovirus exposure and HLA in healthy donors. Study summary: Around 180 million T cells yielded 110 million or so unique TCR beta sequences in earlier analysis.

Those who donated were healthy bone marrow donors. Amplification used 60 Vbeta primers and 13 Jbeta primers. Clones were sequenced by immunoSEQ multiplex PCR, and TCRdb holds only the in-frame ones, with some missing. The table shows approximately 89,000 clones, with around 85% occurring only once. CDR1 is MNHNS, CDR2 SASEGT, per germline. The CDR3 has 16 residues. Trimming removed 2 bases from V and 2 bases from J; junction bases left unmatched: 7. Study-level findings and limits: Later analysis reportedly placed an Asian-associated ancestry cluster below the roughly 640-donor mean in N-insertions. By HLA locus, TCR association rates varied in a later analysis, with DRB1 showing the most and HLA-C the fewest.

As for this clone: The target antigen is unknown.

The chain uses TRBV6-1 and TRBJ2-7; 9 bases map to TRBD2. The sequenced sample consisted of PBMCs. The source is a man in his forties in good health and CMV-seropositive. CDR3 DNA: TGTGCCAGCAGTGAATTCGGACTAGCGAACCCCTACGAGCAGTACTTC. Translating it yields CASSEFGLANPYEQYF.